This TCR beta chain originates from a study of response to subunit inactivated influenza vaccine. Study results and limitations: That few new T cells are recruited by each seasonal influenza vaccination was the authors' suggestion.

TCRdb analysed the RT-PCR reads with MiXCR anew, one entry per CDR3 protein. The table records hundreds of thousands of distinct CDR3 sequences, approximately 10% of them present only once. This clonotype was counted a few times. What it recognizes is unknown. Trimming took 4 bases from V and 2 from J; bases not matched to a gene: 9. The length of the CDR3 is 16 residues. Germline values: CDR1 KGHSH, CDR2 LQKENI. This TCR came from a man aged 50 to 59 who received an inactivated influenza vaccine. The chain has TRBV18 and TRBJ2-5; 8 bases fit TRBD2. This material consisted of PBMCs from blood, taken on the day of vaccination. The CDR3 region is CASSRMRTSRQETQYF. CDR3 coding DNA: TGTGCCAGCTCACGAATGCGGACTAGCCGACAAGAGACCCAGTACTTC.